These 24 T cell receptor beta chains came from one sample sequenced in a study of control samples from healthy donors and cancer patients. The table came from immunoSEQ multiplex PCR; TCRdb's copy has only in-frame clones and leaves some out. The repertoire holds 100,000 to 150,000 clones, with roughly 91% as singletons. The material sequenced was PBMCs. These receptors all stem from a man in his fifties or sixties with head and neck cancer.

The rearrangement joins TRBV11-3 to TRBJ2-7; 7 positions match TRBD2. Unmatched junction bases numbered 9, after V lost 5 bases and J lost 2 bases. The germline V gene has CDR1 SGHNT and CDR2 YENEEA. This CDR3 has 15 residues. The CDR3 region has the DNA TGTGCCAGCAGCCCCGGGTCTAGCGGTACCTACGAGCAGTACTTC. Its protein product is CASSPGSSGTYEQYF.

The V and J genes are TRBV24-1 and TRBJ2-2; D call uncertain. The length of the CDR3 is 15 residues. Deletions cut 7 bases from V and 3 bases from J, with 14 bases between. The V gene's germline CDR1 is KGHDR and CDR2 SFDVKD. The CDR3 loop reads CATSGRTMDTGELFF. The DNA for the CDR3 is TGTGCCACCAGCGGACGGACCATGGACACCGGGGAGCTGTTTTTT.

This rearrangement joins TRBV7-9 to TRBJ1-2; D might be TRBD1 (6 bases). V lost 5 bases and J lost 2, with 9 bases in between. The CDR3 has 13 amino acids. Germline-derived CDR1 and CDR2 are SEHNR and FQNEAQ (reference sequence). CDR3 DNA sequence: TGTGCCAGCAGCAGCACAGGGAACTATGGCTACACCTTC. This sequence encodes CASSSTGNYGYTF.

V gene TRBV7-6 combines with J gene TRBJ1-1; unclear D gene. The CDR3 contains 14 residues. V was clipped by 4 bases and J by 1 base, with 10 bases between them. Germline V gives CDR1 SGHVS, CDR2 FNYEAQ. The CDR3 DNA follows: TGTGCCAGCAGCTCCCGACTTGAGAACACTGAAGCTTTCTTT. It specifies CASSSRLENTEAFF.

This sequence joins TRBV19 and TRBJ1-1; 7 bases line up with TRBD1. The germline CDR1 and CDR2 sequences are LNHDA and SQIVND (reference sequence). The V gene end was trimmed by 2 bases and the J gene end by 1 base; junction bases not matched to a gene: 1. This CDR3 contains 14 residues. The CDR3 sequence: CASSIRGRNTEAFF. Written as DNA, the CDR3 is TGTGCCAGTAGTATAAGGGGGCGGAACACTGAAGCTTTCTTT.

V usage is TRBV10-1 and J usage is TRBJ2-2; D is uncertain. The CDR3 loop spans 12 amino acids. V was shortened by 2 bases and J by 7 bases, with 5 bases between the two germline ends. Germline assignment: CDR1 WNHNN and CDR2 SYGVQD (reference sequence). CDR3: CASSEIGGELFF. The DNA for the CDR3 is TGCGCCAGCAGTGAGATTGGCGGGGAGCTGTTTTTT.

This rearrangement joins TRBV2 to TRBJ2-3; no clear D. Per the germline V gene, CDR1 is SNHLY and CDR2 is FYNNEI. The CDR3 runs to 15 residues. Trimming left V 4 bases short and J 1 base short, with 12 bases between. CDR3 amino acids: CASSGSGGGTDTQYF. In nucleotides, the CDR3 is TGTGCCAGCAGTGGTTCGGGCGGTGGCACAGATACGCAGTATTTT.

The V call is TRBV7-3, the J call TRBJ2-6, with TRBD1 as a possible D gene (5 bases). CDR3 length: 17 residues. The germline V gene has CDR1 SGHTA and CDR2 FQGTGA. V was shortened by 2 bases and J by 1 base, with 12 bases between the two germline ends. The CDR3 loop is CASSLPAGPSGANVLTF. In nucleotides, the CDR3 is TGTGCCAGCAGCTTACCGGCAGGGCCTTCTGGGGCCAACGTCCTGACTTTC.

The CDR3 sequence is CASSSTGIREAFF. Written as DNA, the CDR3 is TGTGCCAGCAGCTCTACCGGAATCAGGGAAGCTTTCTTT. The V gene is TRBV7-3, the J gene TRBJ1-1; D is unresolved. The CDR3 consists of 13 residues. The germline gives CDR1 SGHTA, CDR2 FQGTGA. V lost 4 bases to trimming and J lost 8 bases, with 14 bases between them.

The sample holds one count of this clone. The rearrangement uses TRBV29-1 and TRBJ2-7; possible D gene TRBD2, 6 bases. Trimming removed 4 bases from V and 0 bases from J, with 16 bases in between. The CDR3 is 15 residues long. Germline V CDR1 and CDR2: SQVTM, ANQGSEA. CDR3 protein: CSVGEAGKSSYEQYF. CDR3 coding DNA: TGCAGCGTTGGGGAGGCAGGGAAAAGCTCCTACGAGCAGTACTTC.

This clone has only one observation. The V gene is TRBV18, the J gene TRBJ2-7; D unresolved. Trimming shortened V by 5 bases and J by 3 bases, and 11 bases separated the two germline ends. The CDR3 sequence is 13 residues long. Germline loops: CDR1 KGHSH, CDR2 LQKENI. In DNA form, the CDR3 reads TGTGCCAGCTCAGTGGGGTCCCTCTACGAGCAGTACTTC. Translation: CASSVGSLYEQYF.

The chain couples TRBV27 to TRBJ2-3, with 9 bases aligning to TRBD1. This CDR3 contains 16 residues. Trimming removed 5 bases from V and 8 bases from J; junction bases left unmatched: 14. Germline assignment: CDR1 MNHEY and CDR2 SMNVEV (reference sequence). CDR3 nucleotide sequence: TGTGCCAGCAGTCCGCCCCGGGACAGGGCCGTTAGTACGCAGTATTTT. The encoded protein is CASSPPRDRAVSTQYF.

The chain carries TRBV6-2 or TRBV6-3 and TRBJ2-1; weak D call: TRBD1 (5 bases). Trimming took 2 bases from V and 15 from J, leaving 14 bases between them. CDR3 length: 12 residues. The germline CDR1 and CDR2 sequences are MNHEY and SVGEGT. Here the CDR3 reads CASSYETANWFF. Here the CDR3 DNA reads TGTGCCAGCAGTTACGAGACAGCGAACTGGTTCTTC.

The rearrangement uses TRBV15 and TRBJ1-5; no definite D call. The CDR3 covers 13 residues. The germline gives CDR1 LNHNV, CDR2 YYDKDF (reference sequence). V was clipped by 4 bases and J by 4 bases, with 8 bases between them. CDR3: CATSTGINQPQHF. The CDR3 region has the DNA TGTGCCACCAGCACTGGGATAAATCAGCCCCAGCATTTT.

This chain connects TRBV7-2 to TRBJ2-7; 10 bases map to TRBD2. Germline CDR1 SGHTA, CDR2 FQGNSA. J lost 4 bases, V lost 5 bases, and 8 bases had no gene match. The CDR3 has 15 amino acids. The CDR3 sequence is CASSKGTSEPYEQYF. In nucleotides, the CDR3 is TGTGCCAGCAGCAAAGGGACTAGCGAACCATACGAGCAGTACTTC.

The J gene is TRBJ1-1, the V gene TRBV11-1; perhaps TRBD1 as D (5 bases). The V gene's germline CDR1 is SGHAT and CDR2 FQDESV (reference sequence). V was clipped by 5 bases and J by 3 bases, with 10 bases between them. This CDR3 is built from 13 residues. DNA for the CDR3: TGTGCCAGCAGCCTAGGGGTAGACACTGAAGCTTTCTTT. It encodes CASSLGVDTEAFF.

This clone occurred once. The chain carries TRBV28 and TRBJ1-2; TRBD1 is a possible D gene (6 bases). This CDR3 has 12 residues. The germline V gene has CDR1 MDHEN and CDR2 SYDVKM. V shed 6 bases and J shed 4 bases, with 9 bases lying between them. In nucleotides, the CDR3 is TGTGCCAGCAGGGACAGTGCCTATGGCTACACCTTC. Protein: CASRDSAYGYTF.

CDR3 nucleotides: TGTGCCAGCAGCGAGGGGGCTAGCTCCTATAATTCACCCCTCCACTTT. Translating it yields CASSEGASSYNSPLHF. The chain couples TRBV9 to TRBJ1-6; TRBD1 aligns across 7 bases. CDR1 is SGDLS, CDR2 YYNGEE, per germline. V was clipped by 3 bases and J by 0 bases; unmatched bases: 3. The CDR3 loop spans 16 amino acids.

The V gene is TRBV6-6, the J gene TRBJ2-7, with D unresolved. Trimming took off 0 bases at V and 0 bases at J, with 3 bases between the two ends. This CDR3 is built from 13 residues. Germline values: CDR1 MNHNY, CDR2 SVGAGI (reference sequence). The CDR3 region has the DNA TGTGCCAGCAGTTACTCCCACTCCTACGAGCAGTACTTC. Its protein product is CASSYSHSYEQYF.

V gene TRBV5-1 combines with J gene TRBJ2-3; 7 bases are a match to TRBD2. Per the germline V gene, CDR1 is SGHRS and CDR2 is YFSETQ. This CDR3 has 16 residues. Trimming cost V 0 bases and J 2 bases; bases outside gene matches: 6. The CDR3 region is CASSLGPSGNTDTQYF. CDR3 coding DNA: TGCGCCAGCAGCTTGGGACCCAGCGGGAACACAGATACGCAGTATTTT.

The DNA of the CDR3 is TGCGCCAGCAGCAAGGGACTAGCGGGAGGGTACGTTTCCTACAATGAGCAGTTCTTC. Translating gives CASSKGLAGGYVSYNEQFF. This chain connects TRBV5-1 to TRBJ2-1, with 16 bases matching TRBD2. This CDR3 region has 19 residues. Germline V gene lookup returns CDR1 SGHRS and CDR2 YFSETQ. The J segment lost 1 base and the V segment lost 4 bases, leaving 8 bases of the junction unmatched.

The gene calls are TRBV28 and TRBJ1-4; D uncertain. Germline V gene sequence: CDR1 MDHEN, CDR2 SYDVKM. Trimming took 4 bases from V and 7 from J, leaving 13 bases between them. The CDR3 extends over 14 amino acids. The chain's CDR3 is CASSSRPGGEKLFF. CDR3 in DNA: TGTGCCAGCAGTTCCCGACCAGGCGGTGAAAAACTGTTTTTT.

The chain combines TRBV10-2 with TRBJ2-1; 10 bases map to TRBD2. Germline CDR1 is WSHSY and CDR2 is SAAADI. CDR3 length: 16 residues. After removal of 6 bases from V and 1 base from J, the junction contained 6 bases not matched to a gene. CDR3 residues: CASREEAGGSYNEQFF. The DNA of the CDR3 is TGCGCCAGCAGAGAAGAAGCGGGAGGGTCCTACAATGAGCAGTTCTTC.

The CDR3 loop reads CATSDPNPGTGVNEQFF. DNA for the CDR3: TGTGCCACCAGTGACCCGAACCCCGGGACAGGGGTCAATGAGCAGTTCTTC. V is TRBV24-1 and J is TRBJ2-1, with TRBD1 identical over 10 bases. The ends lost 4 bases at V and 6 bases at J; junction bases unmatched: 11. Germline assignment: CDR1 KGHDR and CDR2 SFDVKD. This CDR3 contains 17 residues.